This T cell receptor beta chain comes out of a study of T cell responses to AZD1222 COVID-19 vaccine (dated by TCRdb to the early 2020s). Study-wide context: AZD1222 recipients with second doses at about 4 weeks or about 12 weeks were pooled, because spike-specific TCR depth and breadth did not differ between schedules. TCR sequencing covered about 230 trial participants: around 210 given two doses of AZD1222 and around 26 given two doses of MenACWY control vaccine. Enrollment into the trials was organized by age into subgroups of 18-55, 56-69 and 70-plus years, and those subgroups contained approximately 160, 26 and 62 TCR-sequenced participants, respectively. Findings and caveats that apply to the study as a whole: In the small 56-69-year group, the increase in depth fell short of significance, most likely because of low power. Because no day 14 peak-response samples were available, the repertoires could be characterized only after the peak T cell response. The whole spike protein was spanned by vaccine-associated CD4 TCRs, and dominant responses were seen in regions 160-218 and 743-854. Participants were mostly white British, with more females than males. The authors suggested clonal diversity may have been underestimated. Only 5 to 7 AZD1222 recipients were SARS-CoV-2 seropositive at baseline, limiting conclusions about previously exposed vaccinees. A significant rise in spike-specific TCR breadth and depth was observed after two AZD1222 doses relative to day 0 and relative to MenACWY recipients. Reportedly, close to half of the unique spike-specific TCRs recognized epitopes lying outside the regions that are mutated in the B.1.351 and B.1.1.7 variants.

V sheds 0 bases and J sheds 5 bases, leaving 13 bases between their ends. The germline V gene encodes CDR1 MGHRA and CDR2 YSYEKL. The CDR3 goes from the cysteine to the phenylalanine over 15 residues. The only DNA kept is the CDR3, 45 bases in frame from the first base. Sample time point, as interpreted from the label and publication: baseline before first vaccination. Vaccinee samples were obtained from the UK trials COV001 and COV002, which included a single-blind randomized controlled phase 2/3 trial of AZD1222 (ChAdOx1 nCoV-19) in healthy adults. For TCRbeta chain sequencing, PBMC samples from trial participants were taken at day 0 and at day 28 after the second dose. The CDR3 regions of human TCRbeta chains were subjected to immunosequencing. The source study handled its data this way. Repertoire TCRs were matched against a reference library of SARS-CoV-2-specific TCRs generated with the MIRA antigen-specificity platform. Breadth meant the fraction of unique TCRs that were SARS-CoV-2-associated, whereas depth meant the fraction of total T cells that were SARS-CoV-2-associated. Using the MIRA data, every spike-specific TCR was mapped to the spike region that the TCR reacted to and assigned to either a CD4 or a CD8 class. Log10-transformed breadth and depth values were compared by one-way ANOVA with Sidak's multiple comparisons tests. Not all clones reach the TCRdb copy of this immuneACCESS table, which keeps in-frame sequences only. Checked studies attribute under half of the gap to unresolved V genes and leave the rest unexplained. Clone size and the V and J calls come from that table; the DNA yielded D and trimming. In all, the sample holds 110,000 to 150,000 clones, and over 75% of those were seen once. The top ten hold around 8% of the sample.

As regards this clone: The antigen it binds to is not known. Base qualities were left out, and no much larger clone turns up one base away.

The receptor's source is an adult in good health. The sequence links TRBV4-1 to TRBJ1-1, with TRBD1 tentatively as D gene (5 bases match). Source: peripheral blood, taken on day 0 of AZD1222 vaccination. The CDR3 protein is CASSQEGAGRTEAFF. The DNA reads TGCGCCAGCAGCCAAGAAGGGGCTGGGAGGACTGAAGCTTTCTTT.